One and the same sample provided the 25 T cell receptor beta chains below, sequenced in a study of cytomegalovirus exposure and HLA in healthy donors (dated by TCRdb to 2016 to 2017). The method was the immunoSEQ multiplex PCR assay. For the multiplex PCR, a mixture combining 60 forward primers for TCR Vbeta segments and 13 reverse primers for TCR Jbeta segments was used. Held by TCRdb, this immuneACCESS table contains in-frame sequences only and omits some clones. Under half of the omission traces to an unresolved V gene where checked; the cause of the rest is unknown. Across this sample there are some 98,000 clones, with approximately 70% seen only once. The ten largest clones capture 2% to 2.5% of the sample. The material sequenced was PBMCs. The source of these receptors is a man in his fifties in good health and CMV-seronegative.

The rearrangement joins TRBV7-9 to TRBJ2-1, with TRBD2 matching over 11 bases. This CDR3 region has 15 residues. The germline gives CDR1 SEHNR, CDR2 FQNEAQ (reference sequence). V lost 8 bases, J lost 7 bases, and 10 bases stayed unmatched. CDR3 in amino acids: CASGGLAGGRNEQFF. The CDR3 region has the DNA TGTGCCAGCGGGGGGCTAGCGGGAGGTAGGAATGAGCAGTTCTTC.

This clone was observed a few times. CDR3 sequence: CASSNRGKNEKLFF. CDR3 in DNA: TGTGCCAGCAGTAACAGGGGGAAGAATGAAAAACTGTTTTTT. The genes are TRBV25-1 and TRBJ1-4, with 8 bases lining up with TRBD1. Germline V CDR1 and CDR2: MGHDK, SYGVNS. Trimming cost V 5 bases and J 5 bases; bases outside gene matches: 4. The CDR3 has 14 residues.

The sample holds a few counts of this clone. J is TRBJ2-2 and V is TRBV19; weak D call: TRBD2 (5 bases). The CDR3 covers 13 residues. The germline V gene has CDR1 LNHDA and CDR2 SQIVND (reference sequence). V lost 6 bases, J lost 7 bases, and 12 bases lay in between. This CDR3 is CASSGEWGGELFF. The CDR3 coding sequence is TGTGCCAGTAGCGGGGAGTGGGGCGGGGAGCTGTTTTTT.

The chain recombines TRBV6-1 with TRBJ1-1; TRBD1 might be the D (5 bases). V gave up 6 bases and J gave up 1 base, with 12 bases separating them. The length of the CDR3 is 14 residues. Germline V gives CDR1 MNHNS, CDR2 SASEGT. In nucleotides, the CDR3 is TGTGCCAGCAGACCGATTACAGGGAACACTGAAGCTTTCTTT. Translating it yields CASRPITGNTEAFF.

In its sample, this clone was seen a few times. The chain employs TRBV18 and TRBJ2-5, with D possibly matching TRBD1 (5 bases). V lost 1 base to trimming and J lost 2 bases, with 11 bases between them. CDR1 KGHSH and CDR2 LQKENI come from the germline V gene. The CDR3 contains 15 residues. The CDR3, as DNA: TGTGCCAGCTCACCACGCTCGAGACAGCAAGAGACCCAGTACTTC. Protein: CASSPRSRQQETQYF.

In DNA, the CDR3 is TGTGCCAGCCTTGCGGAGGGGGCGAGGGCTGAAGCTTTCTTT. This encodes CASLAEGARAEAFF. The rearrangement links TRBV6-1 to TRBJ1-1; TRBD1 aligns across 7 bases. The trim removed 8 bases at V and 6 bases at J, leaving 12 bases unmatched. The CDR3 has 14 residues. Looked up from germline, CDR1 is MNHNS and CDR2 is SASEGT.

The chain couples TRBV30 to TRBJ1-4; perhaps TRBD1 as D (5 bases). This CDR3 region has 12 residues. Germline V gene lookup returns CDR1 GTSNPN and CDR2 SVGIG (reference sequence). V lost 5 bases, J lost 7 bases, and 11 bases lay in between. DNA for the CDR3: TGTGCCTGGGGACCCCAGGGTGAAAAACTGTTTTTT. Protein product: CAWGPQGEKLFF. The whole variable domain, filled in from reference TRBV30 and TRBJ1-4, reads SQTIHQWPATLVQPVGSPLSLECTVEGTSNPNLYWYRQAAGRGLQLLFYSVGIGQISSEVPQNLSASRPQDRQFILSSKKLLLSDSGFYLCAWGPQGEKLFFGSGTQLSVL.

This clone has a handful of counts. The rearrangement uses TRBV6-6 and TRBJ1-5; the D gene is possibly TRBD1 (6 bases). CDR1 MNHNY and CDR2 SVGAGI come from the germline V gene (reference sequence). CDR3 length: 14 amino acids. V dropped 7 bases and J dropped 3 bases, with 13 bases sitting between them. This CDR3 is CASNLRQDNQPQHF. DNA for the CDR3: TGTGCCAGCAATCTAAGACAGGACAATCAGCCCCAGCATTTT.

This chain connects TRBV7-3 to TRBJ2-3, with 8 bases fitting TRBD2. The CDR3 has 16 amino acids. Germline V CDR1 and CDR2: SGHTA, FQGTGA. With V trimmed by 4 bases and J by 2 bases, 8 bases remained unmatched. The CDR3 here is CASSSGALAATDTQYF. The CDR3 DNA follows: TGTGCCAGCAGCTCCGGAGCACTAGCGGCCACAGATACGCAGTATTTT. Full variable domain (rest looked up from reference TRBV7-3 and TRBJ2-3): GAGVSQTPSNKVTEKGKYVELRCDPISGHTALYWYRQSLGQGPEFLIYFQGTGAADDSGLPNDRFFAVRPEGSVSTLKIQRTERGDSAVYLCASSSGALAATDTQYFGPGTRLTVL.

The chain joins TRBV19 to TRBJ2-7; 7 bases map to TRBD1. The CDR3 has 14 residues. Germline assignment: CDR1 LNHDA and CDR2 SQIVND (reference sequence). The J segment lost 3 bases and the V segment lost 4 bases, leaving 6 bases of the junction unmatched. The CDR3 loop is CASSTSGTDYEQYF. The CDR3 DNA is TGTGCCAGTAGTACGTCCGGGACAGACTACGAGCAGTACTTC.

This clone showed up just once. V is TRBV28 and J is TRBJ1-2; D not resolved. V lost 6 bases and J 3 bases, leaving 11 bases between the germline ends. Germline V lookup: CDR1 MDHEN, CDR2 SYDVKM. There are 13 residues in the CDR3. As DNA, the CDR3 is TGTGCCAGCAGCCAGACACTGGACTATGGCTACACCTTC. Protein: CASSQTLDYGYTF.

This chain links TRBV7-9 with TRBJ2-7; D is undetermined. Trimming shortened V by 5 bases and J by 3 bases, and 5 bases separated the two germline ends. Germline V gene data show CDR1 as SEHNR and CDR2 as FQNEAQ (reference sequence). The CDR3 consists of 11 residues. The chain's CDR3 is CASSRNYEQYF. DNA of the CDR3: TGTGCCAGCAGCCGTAACTACGAGCAGTACTTC.

This clone was found once. The chain couples TRBV5-6 to TRBJ1-1; D is unclear. The germline V gene has CDR1 SGHDT and CDR2 YYEEEE. The V end was cut by 3 bases, the J end by 1 base, with 13 bases between. The CDR3 totals 15 residues. The CDR3 protein is CASSSQVEENTEAFF. The CDR3 nucleotides are TGTGCCAGCAGCTCCCAGGTGGAAGAGAACACTGAAGCTTTCTTT.

Here the CDR3 reads CASRLPTSGGAYEQYF. CDR3 nucleotides: TGTGCCAGCAGGCTCCCGACTAGCGGGGGTGCCTACGAGCAGTACTTC. The V call is TRBV28, the J call TRBJ2-7; 12 nucleotides agree with TRBD2. Germline CDR1 reads MDHEN; CDR2 reads SYDVKM. V was pared by 6 bases and J by 2 bases, with 8 bases of the junction left unmatched. The CDR3 runs 16 residues. Variable domain in full (rest from reference TRBV28 and TRBJ2-7): DVKVTQSSRYLVKRTGEKVFLECVQDMDHENMFWYRQDPGLGLRLIYFSYDVKMKEKGDIPEGYSVSREKKERFSLILESASTNQTSMYLCASRLPTSGGAYEQYFGPGTRLTVT.

This clone has a handful of counts. The V and J genes are TRBV5-6 and TRBJ1-1; D gene unclear. There are 13 residues in the CDR3. With 4 bases removed from V and 4 bases from J, the gap between germline ends came to 11 bases. Germline CDR1 SGHDT, CDR2 YYEEEE. The CDR3 DNA reads TGTGCCAGCAGCCTGGGAGGGATCACTGAAGCTTTCTTT. Translated, it gives CASSLGGITEAFF.

J is TRBJ1-1 and V is TRBV10-3; 10 bases agree with TRBD1. The CDR3 is made up of 14 amino acids. Trimming at V came to 3 bases and at J to 7 bases, leaving 5 bases not matched to a gene. Germline V gene lookup returns CDR1 ENHRY and CDR2 SYGVKD. CDR3 sequence reads: CAISDRDRGLEAFF. Here the CDR3 DNA reads TGTGCCATCAGTGACCGGGACAGGGGACTTGAAGCTTTCTTT.

Only a few counts were recorded for this clone. V is TRBV10-3 and J is TRBJ2-5; 8 nucleotides match TRBD1. This CDR3 region has 14 residues. The V and J ends lost 4 bases and 5 bases, in that order; junction bases with no gene match: 6. Germline CDR1 and CDR2: ENHRY and SYGVKD. Here the CDR3 reads CAISVGQGAETQYF. In DNA, the CDR3 is TGTGCCATCAGTGTAGGGCAGGGGGCCGAGACCCAGTACTTC.

The chain employs TRBV13 and TRBJ2-7, with D unresolved. The germline V and J ends were trimmed by 4 bases and 5 bases, with 9 bases remaining between them. CDR1 and CDR2 (germline): PRHDT, FYEKMQ (reference sequence). This CDR3 has 12 residues. The CDR3 spells CASSSRVDEQYF. The CDR3 DNA is TGTGCCAGCAGCTCCCGAGTAGACGAGCAGTACTTC.

The chain employs TRBV4-3 and TRBJ2-3, with D hard to call. V lost 0 bases and J 1 base, leaving 8 bases between the germline ends. This CDR3 region has 15 residues. Germline-derived CDR1 and CDR2 are LGHNA and YSLEER. The CDR3 DNA sequence: TGCGCCAGCAGCCAAGATTGGAGCCGCACAGATACGCAGTATTTT. It yields the protein CASSQDWSRTDTQYF.

This rearrangement joins TRBV21-1 to TRBJ1-4. TRBV21-1 corresponds to a pseudogene. CDR3 length: 16 amino acids. The CDR3, as DNA: TGTGCCAGCAGCAAATGGGAGGTTGCAACTAATGAAAAACTGTTTTTT. Its protein product is CASSKWEVATNEKLFF.

The sample holds one count of this clone. The chain has TRBV19 and TRBJ1-1, with a tentative D call TRBD1 (6 bases). CDR1 is LNHDA, CDR2 SQIVND, per germline (reference sequence). This CDR3 spans 17 amino acids. The V end was cut by 5 bases, the J end by 1 base, with 20 bases between. This CDR3 is CASSPPPTGIGNTEAFF. In DNA, the CDR3 is TGTGCCAGTAGTCCCCCTCCCACAGGGATCGGGAACACTGAAGCTTTCTTT.

The chain joins TRBV11-2 to TRBJ1-1; 10 nucleotides align to TRBD1. Germline-derived CDR1 and CDR2 are SGHAT and FQNNGV. This CDR3 region has 16 residues. The junction had 10 bases not matched to a gene; V was cut back by 4 bases and J by 5 bases. The CDR3, as DNA: TGTGCCAGCAGCTGGATGTCCGGGACAGGGGAGACTGAAGCTTTCTTT. Its translation is CASSWMSGTGETEAFF.

This chain joins TRBV18 and TRBJ1-2; the D is unclear. Germline CDR1 and CDR2: KGHSH and LQKENI. The V end lost 4 bases, the J end lost 2 bases, and 8 bases lay between the germline ends. The CDR3 has 13 residues. The chain's CDR3 is CASSLSTNYGYTF. CDR3 in DNA: TGTGCCAGCTCACTATCTACCAACTATGGCTACACCTTC.

This clone was counted between two and nine times. This chain uses TRBV7-9 with TRBJ1-1; D gene uncertain. V dropped 6 bases and J dropped 5 bases, with 19 bases sitting between them. This CDR3 contains 15 residues. Germline CDR1 and CDR2: SEHNR and FQNEAQ (reference sequence). The CDR3 DNA sequence: TGTGCCAGCAGAGACCCCCGAGCTAGGGAGACTGAAGCTTTCTTT. Translated, it gives CASRDPRARETEAFF.

The rearrangement joins TRBV18 to TRBJ1-3; D uncertain. The CDR3 covers 15 residues. Germline V lookup: CDR1 KGHSH, CDR2 LQKENI. V gave up 2 bases and J gave up 0 bases, with 8 bases separating them. CDR3 amino acids: CASSPEGYSGNTIYF. In DNA form, the CDR3 reads TGTGCCAGCTCACCAGAGGGATACTCTGGAAACACCATATATTTT.